This T cell receptor (beta chain) was sequenced during a study of cytomegalovirus exposure and HLA in healthy donors (dated by TCRdb to 2016 to 2017). Context from the whole study: In an earlier analysis of fewer than 750 of the donors, around 290 Gb of sequence data and 100 million or so unique TCR beta sequences from 180 million or so T cells were reported. The study was designed to test whether signatures of past pathogen exposure could be identified by cataloging public T cell receptors. Among around 400 genotyped donors of the cohort, an average of around 240,000 unique TCR beta nucleotide sequences was sequenced per donor, of which approximately 18% were non-productive. In addition to the first cohort of around 670 subjects, a separate validation cohort of approximately 120 different subjects was used. Several DR-DQ haplotypes were handled as single units for association and clustering, since linkage in the cohort was strong. Genome-wide SNP genotypes for about 65% of the roughly 670 donors were used in a later genetic analysis, which treated that subset as a discovery cohort. High-throughput TCR immunosequencing, statistical association of individual TCRs with disease status, and machine learning were combined to predict cytomegalovirus infection status. The genetic ancestry cluster associated with self-reported Caucasian donors included 80% to 90% of the approximately 410 genotyped donors. The study used immunosequencing to profile the T cell repertoires of about 670 subjects and linked those repertoires to cytomegalovirus serostatus. All discovery cohort repertoires had been generated using a single sequencing platform. HLA typing covered class I and class II loci at four-digit resolution. An early release covering roughly 600 HLA-typed donors comprised roughly 300 gigabases of sequencing data and roughly 85 million unique TCR sequences. A later analysis re-examined previously published TCR beta repertoires from 610 or so donors and added high-resolution HLA genotyping to investigate patterns of TCR occurrence. The number of typed donors differed by locus: about 620-630 for A, B, C, DRB1 and DQB1; approximately 540 for DQA1; approximately 610 for DPA1; and around 450 for DPB1. Alongside the repertoire data, information on donor age, sex, ethnicity and CMV serostatus was compiled. Rather than drawing on any new phenotypic data, the later analysis identified candidate immune exposures from TCR beta sequences and the way those sequences occurred across donors. An earlier analysis of more than 450 of the donors used high-throughput TCR beta sequencing to judge whether each TCR beta V gene segment behaved as functional or pseudogenic. On the study overall, not on this receptor specifically: The authors suggested that the approach could potentially be generalized to other disease states and immunological phenotypes. A later analysis found that TCR association rates varied across HLA loci, with DRB1 alleles showing the most associated TCRs and HLA-C alleles the fewest. A later analysis found that most CMV-associated TCR beta chains appeared HLA-restricted, with HLA associations seemingly driven largely by CMV exposure. HLA typing was unavailable for some donors at each locus, so association tests used only the typed subset. When HLA alleles, especially DR and DQ, strongly co-occurred, TCR associations were difficult to assign to individual alleles. The sequencing pipeline was judged likely to have produced a cluster of highly shared sequence variants as a technical artifact. Correlated functional status among segregating V segments might reflect linkage disequilibrium, but an unknown experimental factor could not be ruled out. A further reported finding was that TCR beta sequences accurately predicted the HLA-A and HLA-B alleles for most subjects in the first cohort. A later analysis found that HLA-associated TCR beta chains were more clonally expanded and had lower generation probabilities than equally common non-associated chains. In this cohort, only TCR beta chains were sequenced, and detectable features were limited by the absence of alpha or paired-chain data. In both the original and validation cohorts, the classifier was reported to diagnose cytomegalovirus status with high specificity and sensitivity. Most TCR sequences were observed very rarely across donors, whereas some public TCRs were present in many individuals. According to a later genetic analysis, donors in an Asian-associated ancestry cluster had fewer N-insertions in productive TCRs than the approximately 650-donor mean. A later analysis reported that several top co-occurrence clusters appeared linked to parvovirus B19, influenza, CMV and Epstein-Barr virus. Some 15 rarely observed V segments, including chromosome 9 orphons, were excluded from the earlier analysis of about 500 of the donors because counts were too low. An association between a missense DCLRE1C variant and V-gene and J-gene trimming of TCR beta chains was found in a later genetic analysis and replicated in an independent cohort. In an earlier analysis of 587 of the donors, most TCR beta V segments appeared in productive rearrangements about 90% or about 30% of the time, broadly matching IMGT annotations. The only immune exposure information available for the cohort was CMV serostatus. Some IMGT-functional V segments, including TRBV6-2 and TRBV6-3, could not be told apart with the 87-base-pair reads, so those segments were excluded. In vitro tests confirmed that a few of the cytomegalovirus-associated TCR beta chains recognize cytomegalovirus antigens. A total of about 180 TCR beta chains were listed by the study as associated with cytomegalovirus. The presence/absence analyses assumed that sequencing depth was roughly uniform across donors, and that assumption may not be true. Specific HLA alleles were associated with 15,000 to 20,000 TCR beta sequences at a false discovery rate of 0.05 in a later analysis.

The cohort consisted of some 670 healthy bone marrow donors. Cohort members were all nominally healthy when sampled, although unrecorded immune exposures were likely present. The donor was CMV seronegative and belonged to the group of 352 seronegative cohort members. A peripheral blood sample was provided by each donor, and peripheral blood mononuclear cells were used for TCR beta sequencing. Genomic DNA was extracted from the blood cell samples with the Qiagen DNeasy Blood Extraction Kit. The germline V gene (reference sequence) supplies CDR1 GTSNPN and CDR2 SVGIG. The CDR3 runs 17 residues from the cysteine to the phenylalanine. Only the CDR3 DNA is retained, 51 bases long and in frame from the first base. V is pruned by 0 bases and J by 1 base, leaving 8 bases of the junction without a gene match. The library relied on the immunoSEQ multiplex PCR assay. A mixture of 60 forward primers for TCR Vbeta segments and 13 reverse primers for TCR Jbeta segments was used in the multiplex PCR. Amplification of the CDR3 region of rearranged TCR beta genes was performed with a multiplex PCR assay on genomic DNA. The Illumina HiSeq System was used to sequence the amplified TCR beta libraries as 87-base-pair reads. Under the source paper's analysis protocol: A later analysis tallied around 80 million unique TCR beta chains across the 666 repertoires, and some 12 million of those chains were shared by two or more donors. A nearest-neighbor algorithm error-corrected the raw reads and collapsed the reads into unique sequences, merging closely related sequences to remove PCR and sequencing errors. To assign V, D and J gene segments, CDR3 sequences were aligned to IMGT reference sequences. For a sequence to be retained, a match of at least six nucleotides to both a V gene segment and a J gene segment was required. A rearrangement was called productive if the CDR3 had no stop codons and remained in frame with V and J, and every other rearrangement was called non-productive. CDR3 was defined by IMGT convention, running from the second conserved V-encoded cysteine to the conserved J-encoded phenylalanine. Sequences without an unambiguous match to a single V gene segment were excluded from the earlier analysis of approximately 560 of the donors. An earlier analysis of a few hundred of the donors classified V segments as functional when productive rearrangements were above 56.7% and as segregating when the standard deviation between donors was above 5%. A statistical classification framework was developed to diagnose cytomegalovirus status using the catalog of TCR beta chain sequences. V and J gene assignment, in a later analysis, came from comparing TCR nucleotide sequences with IMGT/GENE-DB human TR gene sequences. The TCRdist pipeline was used in a later analysis to assign CDR3 sequences and most-parsimonious VDJ recombination scenarios. A later analysis defined each TCR beta chain by its CDR3 amino acid sequence plus V-gene family, and excluded reads lacking a unique V-gene family. To address suspected cross-contamination and a sequencing artifact, a later analysis removed a few hundred highly shared, low-generation-probability nucleotide sequences. In a later analysis, a clonal expansion index for each public chain was calculated from normalized within-repertoire ranks of inferred template counts. Generation probabilities in a later analysis came from a VDJ recombination model fitted to out-of-frame rearrangements, and those results were checked against IGoR. In a later analysis, TCR-TCR, TCR-HLA and TCR-CMV co-occurrence was scored with hypergeometric tests, and a repertoire-size bias correction was applied to TCR pairs. To estimate false discovery rates, a later analysis permuted the HLA or CMV assignments 20 times. In a later analysis, co-occurring TCRs were grouped using DBSCAN, with TCRdist sequence similarity added in when clustering inside HLA-allele-positive subsets. Repertoires with fewer than 30,000 or more than 120,000 public chains, plus five repertoires with anomalous nucleotide sharing, were excluded from co-occurrence clustering. TCRdb obtained this table from immuneACCESS and retained in-frame rearrangements with V and J assigned. These tables miss some clones; where compared with another copy, unresolved V genes account for less than half of the shortfall, and the remainder is unexplained. V and J calls and clone size follow that table, whereas D and trimming were derived from the DNA. The sample table contains around 150,000 clones; only one count was recorded for approximately 83% of them. Around 3% of the sample goes to the ten largest clones.

This clone was picked up one time. The antigen this receptor binds is unknown. No quality values exist for individual bases; no much larger clone is one base distant. The sample was PBMCs. Recombination connected TRBV30 to TRBJ2-7; 11 bases in the junction line up with TRBD1. This receptor was obtained from a man aged 40-49 years in good health and CMV-seronegative. The DNA sequence follows: TGTGCCTGGAGTGTTGGACAGGGGGCCCGGTTTTCCTACGAGCAGTACTTC. This gives the protein CAWSVGQGARFSYEQYF.